The T cell receptor beta chain under discussion was sequenced for a study of long-term antiretroviral therapy in people with HIV. The sample holds one count of this clone. Germline CDR1 is SGHNT and CDR2 is YENEEA. The length of the CDR3 is 13 residues. V was pared by 3 bases and J by 2 bases, with 7 bases between. A v3.0 immunoSEQ assay was performed at survey level. Assay used: immunoSEQ multiplex PCR; TCRdb lists only in-frame clones, some missing. Among around 40,000 clones listed, roughly 86% were seen once. Sequencing was performed on unsorted PBMCs, taken 0.1 years before starting antiretroviral therapy. V is TRBV11-3 and J is TRBJ1-1; D is unclear. The TCR sequence derives from a woman between 45 and 60 years old with HIV. Written as DNA, the CDR3 is TGTGCCAGCAGCTTGGTGGGAAACACTGAAGCTTTCTTT. It translates to CASSLVGNTEAFF.